The rows below give T cell receptor beta chains drawn from one sample of a study of blood T cell repertoires in COVID-19. Produced via immunoSEQ multiplex PCR; TCRdb's table is partial and in-frame only. The repertoire holds some 130,000 clones, with around nine tenths as singletons. The sequenced material came from peripheral blood. The receptors were gathered from a woman in her 70s with COVID-19, enrolled during active disease. CDR3s include the opening cysteine and the closing phenylalanine or tryptophan. Each record gives: clone size, D gene, J gene, V gene, CDR3 protein, CDR3 DNA. D genes are given only for firm matches. Size is stated for part of the rows, as once, few or many counts, or as a class when the clone is expanded.

>-|-|TRBJ1-4|TRBV3-1/TRBV3-2
CASSQVGGAREKLFF
TGTGCCAGCAGCCAAGTAGGGGGGGCGCGAGAAAAACTGTTTTTT
>once|TRBD1|TRBJ1-4|TRBV4-1
CASSQAGQGGEKLFF
TGCGCCAGCAGCCAAGCGGGACAGGGGGGTGAAAAACTGTTTTTT
>-|TRBD2|TRBJ2-1|TRBV2
CASSEGLAGVNEQFF
TGTGCCAGCAGTGAGGGGCTAGCGGGGGTTAATGAGCAGTTCTTC
>-|TRBD2|TRBJ2-1|TRBV14
CASSHVGLAGGSPYNEQFF
TGTGCCAGCAGCCATGTGGGACTAGCGGGGGGCAGCCCCTACAATGAGCAGTTCTTC
>-|-|TRBJ2-7|TRBV21-1
CASSKALAGEGFRPEKSSYEQYF
TGTGCCAGCAGCAAAGCGCTAGCGGGGGAGGGCTTCCGACCCGAGAAGAGCTCCTACGAGCAGTACTTC
>-|-|TRBJ1-5|TRBV6-6
CASRTQVYSNQPQHF
TGTGCCAGCAGAACCCAGGTTTATAGCAATCAGCCCCAGCATTTT
>-|TRBD1|TRBJ2-7|TRBV10-3
CAISTSGTDYEQYF
TGTGCCATCAGTACCTCCGGGACAGATTACGAGCAGTACTTC
>-|-|TRBJ1-2|TRBV4-2
CASSQDLGTGNYGYTF
TGTGCCAGCAGCCAAGATCTTGGGACTGGAAACTATGGCTACACCTTC
>-|-|TRBJ1-5|TRBV20-1
CSASFRDNQPQHF
TGCAGTGCTAGTTTCCGGGACAATCAGCCCCAGCATTTT
>-|TRBD1|TRBJ2-3|TRBV7-9
CASSLGRTGVTSTDTQYF
TGTGCCAGCAGCTTAGGTAGGACAGGGGTTACTAGCACAGATACGCAGTATTTT
>-|TRBD1|TRBJ1-4|TRBV25-1
CASSKGAVEKLFF
TGTGCCAGCAGCAAGGGGGCCGTCGAAAAACTGTTTTTT
>-|TRBD2|TRBJ2-2|TRBV24-1
CATSEGAGGYTGELFF
TGTGCCACCAGTGAAGGCGCGGGGGGGTACACCGGGGAGCTGTTTTTT
>once|TRBD2|TRBJ2-7|TRBV5-1
CASGTSGGLGEQYF
TGCGCCAGCGGTACTAGCGGGGGGCTCGGGGAGCAGTACTTC
>-|TRBD1|TRBJ1-1|TRBV11-2
CASSPRETGGTEAFF
TGTGCCAGCAGCCCCCGAGAAACAGGGGGCACTGAAGCTTTCTTT
>-|-|TRBJ1-5|TRBV7-2
CASSDTNSNQPQHF
TGTGCCAGCAGCGATACAAATAGCAATCAGCCCCAGCATTTT
>-|-|TRBJ2-2|TRBV5-1
CASSLNAANTGELFF
TGCGCCAGCAGCTTGAATGCGGCGAACACCGGGGAGCTGTTTTTT
>-|TRBD1|TRBJ1-5|TRBV10-3
CATRQGPVVEPQHF
TGTGCCACCCGACAGGGCCCGGTGGTTGAGCCCCAGCATTTT
>-|TRBD1|TRBJ1-2|TRBV11-2
CASRDDRGAYGYTF
TGTGCCAGCAGAGACGACAGGGGGGCCTATGGCTACACCTTC
>-|TRBD2|TRBJ2-1|TRBV2
CASSEGNKGLARNEQFF
TGTGCCAGCAGTGAAGGTAATAAGGGACTAGCGAGGAATGAGCAGTTCTTC
>-|TRBD1|TRBJ1-1|TRBV6-4
CASSDGQVGTYTEAFF
TGTGCCAGCAGTGACGGACAGGTGGGGACTTACACTGAAGCTTTCTTT
>-|TRBD2|TRBJ2-3|TRBV5-1
CASSPQRGGTDTQYF
TGCGCCAGCAGCCCCCAGCGGGGGGGGACAGATACGCAGTATTTT
>-|-|TRBJ2-7|TRBV3-1/TRBV3-2
CASSQGQLVRGEQYF
TGTGCCAGCAGCCAAGGGCAGCTAGTCCGGGGGGAGCAGTACTTC
>-|-|TRBJ1-2|TRBV10-3
CAITSDSSHGYTF
TGTGCCATCACCTCAGACAGTAGCCATGGCTACACCTTC
>-|-|TRBJ2-3|TRBV5-1
CASSLEQASTDTQYF
TGCGCCAGCAGCTTGGAGCAGGCGTCAACAGATACGCAGTATTTT
>-|TRBD2|TRBJ2-3|TRBV28
CASRTLAGGRKDTQYF
TGTGCCAGCAGGACTTTAGCGGGGGGCCGGAAAGATACGCAGTATTTT
>once|TRBD2|TRBJ2-5|TRBV27
CASSLGLAGGRGETQYF
TGTGCCAGCAGTTTAGGTCTAGCGGGGGGTAGGGGAGAGACCCAGTACTTC